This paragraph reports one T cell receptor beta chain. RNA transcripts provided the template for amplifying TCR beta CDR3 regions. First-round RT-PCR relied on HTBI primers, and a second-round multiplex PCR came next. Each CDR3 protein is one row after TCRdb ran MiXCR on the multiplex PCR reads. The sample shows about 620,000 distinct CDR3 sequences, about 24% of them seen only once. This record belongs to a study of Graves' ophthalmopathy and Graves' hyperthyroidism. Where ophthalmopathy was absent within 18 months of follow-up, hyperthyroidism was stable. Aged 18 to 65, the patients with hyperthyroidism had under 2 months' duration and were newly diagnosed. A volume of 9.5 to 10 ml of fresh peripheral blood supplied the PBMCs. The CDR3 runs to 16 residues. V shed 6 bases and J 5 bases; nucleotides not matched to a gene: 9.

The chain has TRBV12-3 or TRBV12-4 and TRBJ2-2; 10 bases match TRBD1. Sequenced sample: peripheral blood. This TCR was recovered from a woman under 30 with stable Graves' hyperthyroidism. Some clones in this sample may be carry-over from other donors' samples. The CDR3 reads CASRPLDRGPTGELFF. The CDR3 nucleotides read TGTGCCAGCAGACCCCTCGACAGGGGGCCAACCGGGGAGCTGTTTTTT.